The TCR beta chain under discussion was sequenced for a study of cytomegalovirus exposure and HLA in healthy donors. Study summary: Samples from HLA-typed donors yielded about 86 million unique TCRs in an early data release.

The PCR ran on 60 Vbeta and 13 Jbeta primers. Produced via immunoSEQ multiplex PCR; TCRdb's table is partial and in-frame only. The table records roughly 120,000 clones, roughly 81% of them present only once. V was pared by 2 bases and J by 4 bases, with 6 bases between. The length of the CDR3 is 13 residues. Looked up from germline, CDR1 is KGHSH and CDR2 is LQKENI. The sequencing sample was made of PBMCs. The gene calls are TRBV18 and TRBJ1-5; D remains ambiguous. This receptor was identified in a woman in her twenties or thirties in good health and CMV-seronegative. CDR3 sequence: CASSPGRNQPQHF. CDR3 DNA sequence: TGTGCCAGCTCACCAGGTAGAAATCAGCCCCAGCATTTT.